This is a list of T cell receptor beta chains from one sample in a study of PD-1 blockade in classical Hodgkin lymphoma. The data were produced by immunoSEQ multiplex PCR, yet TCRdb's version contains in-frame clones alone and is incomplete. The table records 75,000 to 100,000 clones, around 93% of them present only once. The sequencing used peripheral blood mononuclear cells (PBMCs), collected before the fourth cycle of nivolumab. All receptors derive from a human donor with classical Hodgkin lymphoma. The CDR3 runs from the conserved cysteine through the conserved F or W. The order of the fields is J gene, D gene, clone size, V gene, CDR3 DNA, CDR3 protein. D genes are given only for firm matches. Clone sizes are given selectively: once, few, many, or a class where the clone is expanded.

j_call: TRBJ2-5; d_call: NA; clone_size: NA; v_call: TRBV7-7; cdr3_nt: TGTGCCAGCAGCCTCTCCGGGCTTCAAGAGACCCAGTACTTC; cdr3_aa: CASSLSGLQETQYF
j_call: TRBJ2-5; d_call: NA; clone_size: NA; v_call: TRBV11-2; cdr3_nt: TGTGCCAGCAGCCAGGGCGTCCAAGAGACCCAGTACTTC; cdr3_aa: CASSQGVQETQYF
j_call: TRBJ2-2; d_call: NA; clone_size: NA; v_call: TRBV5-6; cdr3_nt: TGTGCCAGCAGGGCCGCACGGAACACCGGGGAGCTGTTTTTT; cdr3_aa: CASRAARNTGELFF
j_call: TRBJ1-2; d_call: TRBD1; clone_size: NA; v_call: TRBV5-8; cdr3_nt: TGTGCCAGCAGCGTTTACCGGGACAGGGGGTGGAATGGCTACACCTTC; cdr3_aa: CASSVYRDRGWNGYTF
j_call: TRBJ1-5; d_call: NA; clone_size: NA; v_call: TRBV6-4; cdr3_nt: TGTGCCAGCAGAAGACGGACCGAGCATTTT; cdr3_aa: CASRRRTEHF
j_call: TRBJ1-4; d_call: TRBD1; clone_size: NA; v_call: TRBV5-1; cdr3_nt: TGCGCCAGCAGCTTGACAGGGGGCTTTGAAAAACTGTTTTTT; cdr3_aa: CASSLTGGFEKLFF
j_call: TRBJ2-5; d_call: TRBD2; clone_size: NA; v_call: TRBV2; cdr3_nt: TGTGCCAGCAGTGAGTCTAGCGGGGTCCCCGGGACCCAGTACTTC; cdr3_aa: CASSESSGVPGTQYF
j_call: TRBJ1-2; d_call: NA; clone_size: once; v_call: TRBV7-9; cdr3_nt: TGTGCCAGCAGCCCGTCCGGTGGGGGAGGTGGCTATGGCTACACCTTC; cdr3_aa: CASSPSGGGGGYGYTF
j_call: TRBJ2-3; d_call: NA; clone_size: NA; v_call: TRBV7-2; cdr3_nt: TGTGCCAGCAGCCAACCCAATACGCAGTATTTT; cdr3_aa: CASSQPNTQYF
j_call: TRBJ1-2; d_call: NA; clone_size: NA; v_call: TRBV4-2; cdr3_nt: TGTGCCAGCAGCCAAGGCATAGGCTGGTCTAACTATGGCTACACCTTC; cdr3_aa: CASSQGIGWSNYGYTF
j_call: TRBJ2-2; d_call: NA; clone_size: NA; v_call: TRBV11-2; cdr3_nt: TGTGCCAGCAGCTTAGCGGGAGTACACACCGGGGAGCTGTTTTTT; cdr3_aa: CASSLAGVHTGELFF
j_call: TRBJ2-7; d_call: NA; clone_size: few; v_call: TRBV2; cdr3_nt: TGTGCCAGCGTGGTCGAGGGAACCTACGAGCAGTACTTC; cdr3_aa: CASVVEGTYEQYF
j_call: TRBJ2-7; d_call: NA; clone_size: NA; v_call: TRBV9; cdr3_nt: TGTGCCAGCAGCGTAGTCCCGTCGTCCTACGAGCAGTACTTC; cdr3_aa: CASSVVPSSYEQYF
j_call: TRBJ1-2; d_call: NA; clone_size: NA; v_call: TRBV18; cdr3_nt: TGTGCCAGCTCTCCCAAGGAGGGTAACTATGGCTACACCTTC; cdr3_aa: CASSPKEGNYGYTF
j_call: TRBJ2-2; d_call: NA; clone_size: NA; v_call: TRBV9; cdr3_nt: TGTGCCAGCAGCGTCCAGGGTGGCACCGGGGAGCTGTTTTTT; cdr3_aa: CASSVQGGTGELFF
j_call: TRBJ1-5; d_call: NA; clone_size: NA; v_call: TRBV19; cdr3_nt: TGTGCCAGTAGTATTAGCCCTTTACGCAATCAGCCCCAGCATTTT; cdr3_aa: CASSISPLRNQPQHF
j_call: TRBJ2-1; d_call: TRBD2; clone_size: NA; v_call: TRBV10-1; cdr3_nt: TGCGCCAGCAGTGGCTACGGACTAGCGGGGGAGGGCGATGAGCAGTTCTTC; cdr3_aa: CASSGYGLAGEGDEQFF
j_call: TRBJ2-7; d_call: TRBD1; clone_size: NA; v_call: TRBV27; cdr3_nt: TGTGCCAGCAGACATAATGGGGACAGGCAAACGTACTTC; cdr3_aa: CASRHNGDRQTYF
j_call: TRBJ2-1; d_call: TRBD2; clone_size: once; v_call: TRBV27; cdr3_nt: TGTGCCAGCAGTTTCCCAACTAGCGGGAAGTTGGATGAGCAGTTCTTC; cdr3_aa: CASSFPTSGKLDEQFF
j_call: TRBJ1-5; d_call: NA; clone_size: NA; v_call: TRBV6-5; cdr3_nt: TGTGCCAGCAGTTACAGCGCCGGTAGCAATCAGCCCCAGCATTTT; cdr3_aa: CASSYSAGSNQPQHF
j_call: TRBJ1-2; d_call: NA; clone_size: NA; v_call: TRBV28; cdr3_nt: TGTGCCAGCAGTTACGGACAGTTCGGCAGCTATGGCTACACCTTC; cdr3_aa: CASSYGQFGSYGYTF
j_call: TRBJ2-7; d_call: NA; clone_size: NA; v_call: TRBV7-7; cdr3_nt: TGTGCCAGCACCTTCGGAGGGGTGGTCTACGAGCAGTACTTC; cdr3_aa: CASTFGGVVYEQYF
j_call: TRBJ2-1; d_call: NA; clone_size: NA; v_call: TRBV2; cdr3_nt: TGTGCCAGCAATCCTACCAACAGAGGACATGAGCAGTTCTTC; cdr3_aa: CASNPTNRGHEQFF
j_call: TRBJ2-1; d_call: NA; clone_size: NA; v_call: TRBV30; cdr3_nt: TGTGCCCTGCAAACTAAACGGGCCTACAATGAGCAGTTCTTC; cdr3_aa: CALQTKRAYNEQFF
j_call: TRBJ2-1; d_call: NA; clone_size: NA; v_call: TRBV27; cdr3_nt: TGTGCCAGCAGTCGAACAATCACTAGCCCGGGGAAGAATGAGCAGTTCTTC; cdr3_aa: CASSRTITSPGKNEQFF
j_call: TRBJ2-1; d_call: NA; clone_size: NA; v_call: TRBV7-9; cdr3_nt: TGTGCCAGCAGCTTACGGGAGTGGGAGCAGTTCTTC; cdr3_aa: CASSLREWEQFF
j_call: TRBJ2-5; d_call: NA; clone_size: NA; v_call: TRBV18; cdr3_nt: TGTGCCAGCTCACCACCGAGCCAAGAGACCCAGTACTTC; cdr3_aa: CASSPPSQETQYF
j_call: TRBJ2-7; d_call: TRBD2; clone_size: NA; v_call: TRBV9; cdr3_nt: TGTGCCAGCAGCGTAGCCCCGTCGGCCGGGACTAGCGGCTACGAGCAGTACTTC; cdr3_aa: CASSVAPSAGTSGYEQYF
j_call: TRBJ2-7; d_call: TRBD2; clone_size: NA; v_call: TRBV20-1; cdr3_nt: TGCAGTGCTAGGCGGGGGTACGAGCAGTACTTC; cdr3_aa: CSARRGYEQYF
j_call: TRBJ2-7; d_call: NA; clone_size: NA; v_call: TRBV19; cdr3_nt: TGTGCCAGTAGTAGGGGACACACCTACGAGCAGTACTTC; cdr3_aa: CASSRGHTYEQYF
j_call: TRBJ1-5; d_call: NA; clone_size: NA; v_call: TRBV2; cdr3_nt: TGTGCCAGCACCCCAAGTCTGGGAGGGCACAATCAGCCCCAGCATTTT; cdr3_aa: CASTPSLGGHNQPQHF
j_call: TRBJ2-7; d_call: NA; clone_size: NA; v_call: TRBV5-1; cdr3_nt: TGCGCCAGCAGCTTTTCTTGGAGCAGCTCCTACGAGCAGTACTTC; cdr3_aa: CASSFSWSSSYEQYF
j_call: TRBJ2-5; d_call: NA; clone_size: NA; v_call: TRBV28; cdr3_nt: TGTGCCAGCAGTTTGAGCGGAGGGAAGGAGACCCAGTACTTC; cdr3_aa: CASSLSGGKETQYF
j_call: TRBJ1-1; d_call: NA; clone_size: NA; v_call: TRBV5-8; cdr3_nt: TGTGCCAGCAGCTTGGAGGGGGGCACTGAAGCTTTCTTT; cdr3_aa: CASSLEGGTEAFF
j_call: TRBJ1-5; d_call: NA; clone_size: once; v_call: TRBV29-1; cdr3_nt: TGCAGCGTTCAGGGACCCAGCAATCAGCCCCAGCATTTT; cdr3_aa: CSVQGPSNQPQHF
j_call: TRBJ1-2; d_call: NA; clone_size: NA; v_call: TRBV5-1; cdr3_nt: TGCGCCAGCAGCTCTCACGGGGGTAACTATGGCTACACCTTC; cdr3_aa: CASSSHGGNYGYTF
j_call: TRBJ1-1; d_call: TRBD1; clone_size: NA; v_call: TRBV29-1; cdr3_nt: TGCACCACCCCCGGACAGGGCCCTGAAGCTTTCTTT; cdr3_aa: CTTPGQGPEAFF
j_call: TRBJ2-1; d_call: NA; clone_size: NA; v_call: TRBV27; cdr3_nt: TGTGCCAGCAGTTCCCTTCAAACCGGACAGTGGGGGTTCTTC; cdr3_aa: CASSSLQTGQWGFF
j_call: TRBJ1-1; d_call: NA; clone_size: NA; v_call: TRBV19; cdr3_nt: TGTGCCAGTAAGGCACCCCGGTGGGACACTGAAGCTTTCTTT; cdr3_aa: CASKAPRWDTEAFF
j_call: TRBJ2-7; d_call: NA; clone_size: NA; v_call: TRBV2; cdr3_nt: TGTGCCAGAAACAGGGACGAGCAGTACTTC; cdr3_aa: CARNRDEQYF
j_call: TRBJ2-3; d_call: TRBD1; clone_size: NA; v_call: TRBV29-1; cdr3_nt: TGCAGCCTAGGGACAGGGGTTGCAGATACGCAGTATTTT; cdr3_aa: CSLGTGVADTQYF
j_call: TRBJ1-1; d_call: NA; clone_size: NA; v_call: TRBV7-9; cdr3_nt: TGTGCCAGCAGCTTAGCAGATGGCGGGAGGTCCGGCCCCGGGGCTTTCTTT; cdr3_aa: CASSLADGGRSGPGAFF
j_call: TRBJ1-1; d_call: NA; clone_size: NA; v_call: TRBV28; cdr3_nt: TGTGCCAGCAGACCCCCGGACAGACGGAACACTGAAGCTTTCTTT; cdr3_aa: CASRPPDRRNTEAFF
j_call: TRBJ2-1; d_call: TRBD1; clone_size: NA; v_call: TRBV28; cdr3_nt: TGTGCCGCCAAGGACAGGGGGTTCAATGAGCAGTTCTTC; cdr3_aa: CAAKDRGFNEQFF
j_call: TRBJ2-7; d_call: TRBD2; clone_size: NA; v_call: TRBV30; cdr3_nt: TGTGTTATAGCGGGAGAGTCCGATAGCAGGCCCTACGAGCAGTACTTC; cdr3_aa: CVIAGESDSRPYEQYF
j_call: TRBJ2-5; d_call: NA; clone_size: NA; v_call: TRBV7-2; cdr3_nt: TGTGCCAGCAGCGCCTCAGGGTCTCAAGAGACCCAGTACTTC; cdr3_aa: CASSASGSQETQYF
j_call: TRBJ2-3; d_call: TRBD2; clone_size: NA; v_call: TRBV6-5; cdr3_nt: TGTGCCAGCAGTTACGCTAGCGGGGCCACAGATACGCAGTATTTT; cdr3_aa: CASSYASGATDTQYF
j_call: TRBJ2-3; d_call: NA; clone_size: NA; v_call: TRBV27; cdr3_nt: TGTGCCAGCAGTTCCTACGGGCCTAACACAGATACGCAGTATTTT; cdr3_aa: CASSSYGPNTDTQYF
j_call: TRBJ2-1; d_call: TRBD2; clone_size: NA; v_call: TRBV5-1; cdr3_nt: TGCGCCAGCAGCTTATGGACTAGCGGGCGTGGGACAGGGACCTACAATGAGCAGTTCTTC; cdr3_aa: CASSLWTSGRGTGTYNEQFF
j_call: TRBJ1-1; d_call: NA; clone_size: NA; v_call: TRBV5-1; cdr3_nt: TGCGCCAGCAGCTTGGAAGTGTCGAACACTGAAGCTTTCTTT; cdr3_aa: CASSLEVSNTEAFF